The sequence of this TCR beta chain was determined in a study of cytomegalovirus exposure and HLA in healthy donors. Generated by immunoSEQ multiplex PCR, the TCRdb table keeps only in-frame clones and is missing some. The table has around 160,000 clones, about 90% seen once. Germline assignment: CDR1 KGHSY and CDR2 FQNENV. This CDR3 is built from 15 residues. J was trimmed by 1 base and V by 3 bases; bases with no gene match: 6. The donors were members of the roughly 130-subject validation cohort (separate from the approximately 670-subject first cohort). Findings of the study overall: The tendency of first-cohort TCR clusters to co-occur in the 120 validation repertoires was identified by a subsequent analysis. For cytomegalovirus status, the classifier reportedly gave diagnoses with high specificity and sensitivity. The authors listed around 150 TCR beta chains as cytomegalovirus-associated.

A word on this clone: The target antigen is unknown.

The sequenced sample consisted of PBMCs. The gene calls are TRBV16 and TRBJ2-7, with 7 bases identical to TRBD1. This TCR was recovered from a woman younger than 35 in good health and CMV-seropositive. CDR3 bases: TGTGCCAGCAGCCAGCCCGACAGGGTTTCCTACGAGCAGTACTTC. Residues: CASSQPDRVSYEQYF.